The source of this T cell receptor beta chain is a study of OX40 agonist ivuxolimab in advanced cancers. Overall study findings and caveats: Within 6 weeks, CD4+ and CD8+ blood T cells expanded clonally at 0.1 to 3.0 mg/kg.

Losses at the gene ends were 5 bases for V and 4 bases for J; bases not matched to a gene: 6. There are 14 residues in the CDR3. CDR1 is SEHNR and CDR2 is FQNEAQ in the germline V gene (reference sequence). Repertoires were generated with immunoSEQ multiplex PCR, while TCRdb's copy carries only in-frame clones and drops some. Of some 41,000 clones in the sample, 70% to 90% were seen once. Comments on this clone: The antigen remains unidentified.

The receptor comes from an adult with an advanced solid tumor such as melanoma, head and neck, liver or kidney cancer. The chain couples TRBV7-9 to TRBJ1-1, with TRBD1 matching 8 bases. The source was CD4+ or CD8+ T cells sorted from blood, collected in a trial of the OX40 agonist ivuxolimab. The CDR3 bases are TGTGCCAGCAGCCGCGACGGACAGGGCACTGAAGCTTTCTTT. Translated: CASSRDGQGTEAFF.